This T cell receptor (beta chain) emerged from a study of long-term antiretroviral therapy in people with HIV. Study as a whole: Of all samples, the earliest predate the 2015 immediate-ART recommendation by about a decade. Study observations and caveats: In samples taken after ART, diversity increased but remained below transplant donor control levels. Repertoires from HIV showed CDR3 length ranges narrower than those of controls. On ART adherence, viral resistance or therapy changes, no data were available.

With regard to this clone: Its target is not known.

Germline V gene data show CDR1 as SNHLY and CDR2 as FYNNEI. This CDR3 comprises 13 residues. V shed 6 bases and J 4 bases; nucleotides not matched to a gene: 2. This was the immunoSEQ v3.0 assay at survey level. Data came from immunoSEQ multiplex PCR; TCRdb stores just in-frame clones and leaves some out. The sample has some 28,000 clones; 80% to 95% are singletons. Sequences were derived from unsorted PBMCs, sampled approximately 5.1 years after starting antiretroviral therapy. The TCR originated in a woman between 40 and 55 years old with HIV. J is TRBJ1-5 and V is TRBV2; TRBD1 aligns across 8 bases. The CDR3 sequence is CASRGQANQPQHF. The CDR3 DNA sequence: TGTGCCAGCAGGGGACAGGCTAATCAGCCCCAGCATTTT.